The 22 T cell receptor beta chains reported below all come from one sample, sequenced in a study of blood T cell repertoires in COVID-19. The repertoire was sequenced with immunoSEQ multiplex PCR; TCRdb's copy has only in-frame clones and lacks some. The table has fewer than 350,000 clones, around 90% seen once. The specimen sequenced was PBMCs or T cells enriched from blood (not recorded which). The receptors here all came from a woman aged 40 to 50 who had recovered from COVID-19.

The chain uses TRBV6-5 and TRBJ2-7, with 8 nucleotides matching TRBD1. This CDR3 comprises 15 residues. V gave up 3 bases and J gave up 1 base; unmatched junction bases: 5. The V gene's germline CDR1 is MNHEY and CDR2 SVGAGI. CDR3 sequence reads: CASSYRTGGSYEQYF. DNA for the CDR3: TGTGCCAGCAGTTATAGAACAGGGGGTTCCTACGAGCAGTACTTC.

This clone was counted a single time. This sequence joins TRBV6-5 and TRBJ2-7; D call uncertain. The CDR3 is 16 residues long. CDR1 is MNHEY and CDR2 is SVGAGI in the germline V gene. V lost 0 bases and J 4 bases, leaving 16 bases between the germline ends. The CDR3 protein is CASSYSPRSSPYEQYF. CDR3 nucleotide sequence: TGTGCCAGCAGTTACTCACCCCGTAGCTCTCCGTACGAGCAGTACTTC.

V gene TRBV29-1 combines with J gene TRBJ1-2; 7 bases are a match to TRBD1. The CDR3 is made up of 14 amino acids. With V trimmed by 5 bases and J by 0 bases, 6 bases remained unmatched. Looked up from germline, CDR1 is SQVTM and CDR2 is ANQGSEA. The CDR3 here is CSVHPGTANYGYTF. For the CDR3, the DNA is TGCAGCGTTCACCCTGGGACAGCTAACTATGGCTACACCTTC.

This chain joins TRBV3-1 (or the pseudogene TRBV3-2) and TRBJ2-1, with 7 nucleotides matching TRBD2. Germline V CDR1 and CDR2: LGHDT, YNNKEL (reference sequence). Losses at the gene ends were 4 bases for V and 1 base for J; bases not matched to a gene: 7. The CDR3 has 16 amino acids. This CDR3 is CASSPGAGSSYNEQFF. The CDR3 DNA reads as TGTGCCAGCAGCCCGGGAGCGGGATCATCCTACAATGAGCAGTTCTTC.

This chain uses TRBV6-4 with TRBJ1-1; unclear D gene. Trimming left V 6 bases short and J 4 bases short, with 12 bases between. Germline V gene sequence: CDR1 MRHNA, CDR2 SNTAGT. The CDR3 consists of 13 residues. The CDR3 nucleotides read TGTGCCAGCAGGGTTTCACCGAGCACTGAAGCTTTCTTT. Translating gives CASRVSPSTEAFF.

The sample holds one count of this clone. This chain connects TRBV4-1 to TRBJ1-1; possible D gene TRBD1, 5 bases. The V gene's germline CDR1 is MGHRA and CDR2 YSYEKL. Trimming removed 1 base from V and 0 bases from J, with 9 bases in between. The CDR3 runs 15 residues. CDR3 nucleotides: TGCGCCAGCAGCCAAGTCGGCAGGGTGAACACTGAAGCTTTCTTT. Encoded protein: CASSQVGRVNTEAFF.

V is TRBV9 and J is TRBJ2-6; no reliable D call. Germline loops: CDR1 SGDLS, CDR2 YYNGEE. The CDR3 has 15 residues. Trimming pared 3 bases from V and 2 bases from J, leaving 9 bases between. The CDR3 here is CASSAGETGANVLTF. As DNA, the CDR3 is TGTGCCAGCAGCGCCGGAGAGACTGGGGCCAACGTCCTGACTTTC.

The chain has TRBV4-2 and TRBJ2-5, with D maybe TRBD2 (6 bases). From germline, CDR1 is LGHNA and CDR2 YNFKEQ. V lost 3 bases to trimming and J lost 0 bases, with 11 bases between them. This CDR3 has 15 amino acids. CDR3 sequence: CASSQPGTYQETQYF. For the CDR3, the DNA is TGTGCCAGCAGCCAGCCCGGGACTTACCAAGAGACCCAGTACTTC.

This clone has just one count. The genes are TRBV6-4 and TRBJ2-5, with a tentative D call TRBD2 (6 bases). Trimming took off 0 bases at V and 7 bases at J, with 15 bases between the two ends. This CDR3 comprises 15 residues. CDR1 is MRHNA and CDR2 is SNTAGT in the germline V gene. The CDR3 protein is CASSDSEGSGGTQYF. CDR3 bases: TGTGCCAGCAGTGACTCGGAGGGCTCAGGCGGGACCCAGTACTTC.

This chain uses TRBV3-1 (or the pseudogene TRBV3-2) with TRBJ1-5, with D unclear. This CDR3 contains 14 residues. V gave up 0 bases and J gave up 5 bases, with 8 bases separating them. The germline gives CDR1 LGHDT, CDR2 YNNKEL (reference sequence). In DNA, the CDR3 is TGTGCCAGCAGCCAAGATCCCCTTTATCAGCCCCAGCATTTT. Translating it yields CASSQDPLYQPQHF.

The chain is built from TRBV5-1 and TRBJ1-2; TRBD1 matches at 10 bases. Germline V CDR1 and CDR2: SGHRS, YFSETQ. Losses at the gene ends were 3 bases for V and 0 bases for J; bases not matched to a gene: 8. The length of the CDR3 is 17 residues. As DNA, the CDR3 is TGCGCCAGCAGCTCGGGACAGGGGTCTCTGTCTAACTATGGCTACACCTTC. Translating gives CASSSGQGSLSNYGYTF. The full variable domain, its missing parts supplied by reference TRBV5-1 and TRBJ1-2, is KAGVTQTPRYLIKTRGQQVTLSCSPISGHRSVSWYQQTPGQGLQFLFEYFSETQRNKGNFPGRFSGRQFSNSRSEMNVSTLELGDSALYLCASSSGQGSLSNYGYTFGSGTRLTVV.

CDR3 in amino acids: CASSLRAGGGSYNEQFF. The CDR3 nucleotides read TGTGCCAGTAGCCTAAGGGCTGGCGGAGGCTCCTACAATGAGCAGTTCTTC. The gene calls are TRBV19 and TRBJ2-1; TRBD2 might be the D (5 bases). The V gene lost 6 bases and the J gene lost 0 bases, with 18 bases spanning the gap. Germline V gene lookup returns CDR1 LNHDA and CDR2 SQIVND (reference sequence). This CDR3 comprises 17 residues. The variable domain in full, with the rest retrieved from reference TRBV19 and TRBJ2-1, is DGGITQSPKYLFRKEGQNVTLSCEQNLNHDAMYWYRQDPGQGLRLIYYSQIVNDFQKGDIAEGYSVSREKKESFPLTVTSAQKNPTAFYLCASSLRAGGGSYNEQFFGPGTRLTVL.

The rearrangement joins TRBV5-1 to TRBJ1-1; tentatively, D is TRBD1 (5 bases). V was cut by 4 bases and J by 4 bases, with 14 bases left in between. The CDR3 consists of 14 residues. CDR1 SGHRS and CDR2 YFSETQ come from the germline V gene. The DNA for the CDR3 is TGCGCCAGCAGCCTGAACTATCAGGGCACTGAAGCTTTCTTT. The encoded protein is CASSLNYQGTEAFF. The full variable domain, its missing parts supplied by reference TRBV5-1 and TRBJ1-1, is KAGVTQTPRYLIKTRGQQVTLSCSPISGHRSVSWYQQTPGQGLQFLFEYFSETQRNKGNFPGRFSGRQFSNSRSEMNVSTLELGDSALYLCASSLNYQGTEAFFGQGTRLTVV.

CDR3 protein: CASSVGTGGPNEQFF. For the CDR3, the DNA is TGTGCCAGCAGCGTGGGGACGGGAGGGCCAAATGAGCAGTTCTTC. This chain connects TRBV7-9 to TRBJ2-1, with 8 bases lining up with TRBD2. V dropped 5 bases and J dropped 7; count of bases not matched to a gene: 10. Germline-derived CDR1 and CDR2 are SEHNR and FQNEAQ (reference sequence). CDR3 length: 15 amino acids.

The chain joins TRBV2 to TRBJ2-7; 12 bases are a match to TRBD2. Germline CDR1 SNHLY, CDR2 FYNNEI. V was clipped by 6 bases and J by 6 bases; unmatched bases: 6. This CDR3 has 14 residues. CDR3 amino acids: CASSRLAGDGEQYF. CDR3 nucleotides: TGTGCCAGCAGCAGACTAGCGGGAGACGGCGAGCAGTACTTC.

J is TRBJ1-5 and V is TRBV4-1; D is ambiguous. The CDR3 length is 16 residues. Germline V CDR1 and CDR2: MGHRA, YSYEKL. V was clipped by 0 bases and J by 1 base, with 10 bases between them. This chain's CDR3 is CASSQEFVASNQPQHF. The CDR3 nucleotides are TGCGCCAGCAGCCAAGAATTTGTCGCGAGCAATCAGCCCCAGCATTTT.

This sequence joins TRBV5-8 and TRBJ2-3; TRBD1 is a possible D gene (6 bases). Germline V lookup: CDR1 SGHTS, CDR2 YDEGEE. The CDR3 spans 16 residues. Trimming took 1 base from V and 6 from J, leaving 18 bases between them. The CDR3 nucleotides read TGTGCCAGCAGCTTGTGGAAAGGACAGATCTCCGATACGCAGTATTTT. This codes for CASSLWKGQISDTQYF.

The chain recombines TRBV9 with TRBJ2-1; 10 nucleotides match TRBD2. The CDR3 is 16 amino acids. Trimming removed 3 bases from V and 6 bases from J; junction bases left unmatched: 9. CDR1 and CDR2 from the germline V gene are SGDLS and YYNGEE. The chain's CDR3 is CASSGTGTSVGNEQFF. The CDR3 DNA sequence: TGTGCCAGCAGCGGTACCGGGACTAGCGTCGGCAATGAGCAGTTCTTC. The entire variable domain, with the rest obtained from reference TRBV9 and TRBJ2-1, is as follows: DSGVTQTPKHLITATGQRVTLRCSPRSGDLSVYWYQQSLDQGLQFLIQYYNGEERAKGNILERFSAQQFPDLHSELNLSSLELGDSALYFCASSGTGTSVGNEQFFGPGTRLTVL.

J is TRBJ1-5 and V is TRBV6-5, with D unclear. V lost 5 bases and J lost 7, with 9 bases in between. There are 12 residues in the CDR3. CDR1 MNHEY and CDR2 SVGAGI come from the germline V gene. The CDR3 loop is CASSRGGQPQHF. Written as DNA, the CDR3 is TGTGCCAGCAGTCGGGGAGGGCAGCCCCAGCATTTT.

In DNA form, the CDR3 reads TGTGCCTGGAGAGGATGGGGAGGTGCAGATACGCAGTATTTT. Its translation: CAWRGWGGADTQYF. The chain recombines TRBV30 with TRBJ2-3, with D possibly matching TRBD2 (6 bases). The CDR3 has 14 amino acids. Trimming took off 3 bases at V and 4 bases at J, with 14 bases between the two ends. In germline, CDR1 is GTSNPN, CDR2 SVGIG (reference sequence).

This chain connects TRBV6-5 to TRBJ1-6, with D maybe TRBD1 (5 bases). This CDR3 contains 13 residues. V lost 2 bases and J lost 6, with 5 bases in between. Germline loops: CDR1 MNHEY, CDR2 SVGAGI. DNA for the CDR3: TGTGCCAGCAGTTACGACAGTAATTCACCCCTCCACTTT. Translation: CASSYDSNSPLHF.

This rearrangement joins TRBV10-2 to TRBJ2-7, with TRBD1 identical over 9 bases. CDR1 and CDR2 (germline): WSHSY, SAAADI. Germline trimming cut 3 bases from V and 6 bases from J; bases unmatched to any gene: 9. CDR3 length: 15 residues. The CDR3 loop reads CASSDRDRVTAEQYF. As DNA, the CDR3 is TGCGCCAGCAGTGACCGGGACAGGGTAACGGCCGAGCAGTACTTC.